This T cell receptor beta chain was recovered during a study of tumor-infiltrating lymphocytes in primary liver carcinoma. Overall study: Patients of both sexes were 30 to 69 years old. Study-wide points: Only about 8-25% of top clones occurred in every one of the five tumor regions.

The CDR3 loop spans 12 amino acids. Germline V gene lookup returns CDR1 SQVTM and CDR2 ANQGSEA. The tissue used was unsorted bulk material of about 19-34 mg. RNA and DNA were co-extracted from it with the AllPrep DNA/RNA mini kit. Points on this clonotype: The antigen is undetermined. One end of the junction is discordant with germline, which a read error may explain.

Starting from about 0.5 ug of total RNA, TCR beta cDNA was produced with a primer in the constant region. Modified slightly, ARM-PCR produced TCR beta libraries over three nested multiplex PCR rounds. TRBV1-TRBV30 forward primers and a C-beta reverse primer were used in the first two PCR rounds, which each ran for approximately 9 cycles. TCRdb passed the multiplex PCR reads through MiXCR, listing each CDR3 protein once. Of 100,000 or so distinct CDR3 sequences in the sample, over 55% were seen once. The rearrangement joins TRBV29-1 to TRBJ2-7; D is unresolved. The sequence was collected from a woman aged 55-70 years with primary liver carcinoma and hepatitis B virus infection. The sample consisted of liver tumor tissue from sampling region 5. Subset: tumor region T5, tumor centre. The CDR3 sequence is CRVKANFYEQYF. In DNA form, the CDR3 reads TGCCGCGTTAAGGCTAATTTCTACGAGCAGTACTTC.